The present entry profiles one T cell receptor beta chain with its context. The target antigen is unknown. Data came from immunoSEQ multiplex PCR; TCRdb stores just in-frame clones and leaves some out. The top ten clones hold approximately 1.5% of a sample with about 680,000 clones, 89% of them seen once. Regarding treatment: around 19 received Ad26.COV2.S at low or high dose, single or two shots; 5 received placebo; per-sample allocation not given. The samples date from day 63 after the first vaccine or placebo injection. This CDR3 is 13 amino acids long. Germline V gene data show CDR1 as KGHSH and CDR2 as LQKENI. The V and J ends lost 3 bases and 6 bases respectively, with 8 bases between them. The data stem from a study of Ad26.COV2.S vaccination and SARS-CoV-2 variants. Study in general: Within the COV1001 Ad26.COV2.S trial arm, the donor was enrolled. Donor got 5x10^10 or 1x10^11 viral particles of Ad26.COV2.S. General observations from the study: An underestimation of total T cell responses may have resulted from the TCR breadth and depth analyses.

Sequenced here: peripheral blood, sampled in a trial of Ad26.COV2.S vaccine versus placebo. The chain recombines TRBV18 with TRBJ1-4; D not certain. The receptor's source is a person aged 18-60 years who received the Ad26.COV2.S COVID-19 vaccine or a placebo. The DNA of the CDR3 is TGTGCCAGCTCACCGGGTTCATATGAAAAACTGTTTTTT. It codes for CASSPGSYEKLFF.